Listed here is a single T cell receptor beta chain. Its antigen is not identified. These data belong to a study of cytomegalovirus exposure and HLA in healthy donors. Study conclusions and caveats: Researchers reported in a later analysis that a missense DCLRE1C variant was tied to TCR beta V- and J-gene trimming. By a later analysis, the bulk of CMV-associated TCR beta chains appeared HLA-restricted.

PCR involved 60 Vbeta and 13 Jbeta primers. TCRdb's copy holds only in-frame clones and misses some; the assay was immunoSEQ multiplex PCR. The data show some 100,000 clones, roughly 88% seen once. Germline assignment: CDR1 WNHNN and CDR2 SYGVQD (reference sequence). V lost 9 bases and J lost 0, with 17 bases in between. This CDR3 region has 15 residues. The chain has TRBV10-1 and TRBJ2-5, with D perhaps TRBD1 (6 bases). The sample consisted of PBMCs. This receptor was obtained from a woman aged 18 to 35 in good health and CMV-seronegative. The CDR3 sequence is CASLDSYVYQETQYF. The CDR3 DNA is TGCGCCAGTTTGGACAGCTACGTGTACCAAGAGACCCAGTACTTC.